Here is one T cell receptor (beta chain) with its context. This entry belongs to a study of identical twins. A universal primer site was incorporated via template switching, and the cDNA contained unique molecular identifiers. MiXCR, run by TCRdb on the 5' RACE reads, gives a single entry per CDR3 protein. The sample has approximately 890,000 distinct CDR3 sequences, 10% to 15% seen once. Trimming stripped 3 bases from V and 4 bases from J, with 10 bases between. This CDR3 contains 14 residues. Per the germline V gene, CDR1 is MGHDK and CDR2 is SYGVNS. These data were also filed under a second study, of yellow fever vaccine responses in identical twins.

The receptor was isolated from a woman aged 18 to 35 in good health. The chain has TRBV25-1 and TRBJ2-1, with D unclear. Specimen: PBMCs. CDR3 region: CASSDPRRYNEQFF. CDR3 bases: TGTGCCAGCAGTGACCCCCGGCGATACAATGAGCAGTTCTTC.